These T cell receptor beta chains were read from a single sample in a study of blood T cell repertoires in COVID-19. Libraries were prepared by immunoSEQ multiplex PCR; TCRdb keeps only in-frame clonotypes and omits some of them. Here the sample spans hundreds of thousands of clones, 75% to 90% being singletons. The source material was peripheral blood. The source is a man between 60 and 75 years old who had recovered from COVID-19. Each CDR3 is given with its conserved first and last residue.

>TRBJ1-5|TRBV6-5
CASSAKGLGNQPQHF
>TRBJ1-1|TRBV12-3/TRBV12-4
CASSLKLNTEAFF
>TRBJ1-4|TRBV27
CASGFGAGEKLFF
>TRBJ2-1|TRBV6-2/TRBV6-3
CASSYSVLVGDEQFF
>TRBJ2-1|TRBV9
CASSVGLAGANEQFF
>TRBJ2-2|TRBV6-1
CASSAKAGTSGGAGELFF
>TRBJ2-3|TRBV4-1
CASSQEVGQSSTDTQYF
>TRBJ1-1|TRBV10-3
CAISGDREAEAFF
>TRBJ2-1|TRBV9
CASSVLPTDYNEQFF
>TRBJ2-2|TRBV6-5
CASLGRGSVLFF
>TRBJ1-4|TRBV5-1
CASNRTGRFNEKLFF
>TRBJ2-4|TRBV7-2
CASSLRLAKNIQYF
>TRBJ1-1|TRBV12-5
CASGLEGRAEAFF
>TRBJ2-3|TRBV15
CATSSIFSDTQYF
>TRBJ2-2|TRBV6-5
CASSYTATDIAGELFF
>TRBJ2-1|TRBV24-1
CATSDYYSGGSYNEQFF
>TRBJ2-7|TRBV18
CASSVSDIVGQYF
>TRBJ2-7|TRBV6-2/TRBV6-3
CASSYSRAGGRYEQYF
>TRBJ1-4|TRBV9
CASSPRTGGNEKLFF
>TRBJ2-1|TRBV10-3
CAISEVRTGGYNEQFF
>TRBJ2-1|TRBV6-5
CASSQSSYNEQFF
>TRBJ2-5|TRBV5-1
CASRAFGGQETQYF
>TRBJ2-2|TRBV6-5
CASRASGENTGELFF
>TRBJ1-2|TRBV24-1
CATSEEQGRGYTF
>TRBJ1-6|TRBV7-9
CASSPAGDNSPLHF
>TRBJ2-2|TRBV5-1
CASEPGHSNTGELFF
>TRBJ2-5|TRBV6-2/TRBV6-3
CASSRSGGGVEVNF
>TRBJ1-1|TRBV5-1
CASSPGQNMNTEAFF
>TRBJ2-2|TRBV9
CASSAPINGELFF
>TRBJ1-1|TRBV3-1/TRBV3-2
CASSQDYMNTEAFF
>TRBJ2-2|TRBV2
CASSGRGKGTGELFF
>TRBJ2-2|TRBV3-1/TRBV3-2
CASSQGLAGGTGELFF
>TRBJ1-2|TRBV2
CASSEDRGYGYTF
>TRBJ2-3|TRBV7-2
CASSITRTDTQYF
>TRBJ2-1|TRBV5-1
CASSLRAGGGNEQFF
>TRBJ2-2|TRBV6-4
CASSDWTGTHTGELFF
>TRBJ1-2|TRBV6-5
CASTEQVNYGYTF
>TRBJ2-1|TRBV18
CASSGSGGGSYNEQFF
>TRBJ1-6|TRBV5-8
CASQLGYNSPLHF
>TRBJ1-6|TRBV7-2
CASSFQGFDSPLHF
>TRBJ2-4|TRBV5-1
CASSVGQANIQYF
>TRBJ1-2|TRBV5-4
CASSWGTGLYGYTF
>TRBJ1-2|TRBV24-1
CATSDWTGTYGYTF
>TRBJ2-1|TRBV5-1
CASSLGLAGARYNEQFF
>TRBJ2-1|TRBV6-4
CASSDEGVGFFNEQFF
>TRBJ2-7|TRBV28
CASSFKGVHEQYF
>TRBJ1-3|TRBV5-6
CASSPDTQTTIYF
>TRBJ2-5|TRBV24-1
CATSDSGNPAAETQYF
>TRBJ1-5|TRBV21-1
CASSKAPFPNQPQHF
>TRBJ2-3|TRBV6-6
CASSLKSGLAGVDTQYF
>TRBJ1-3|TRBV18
CASSQTGTGGTGNTIYF
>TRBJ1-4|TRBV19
CASGATSTQGANEKLFF
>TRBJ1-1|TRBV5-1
CASSLVGASTEAFF
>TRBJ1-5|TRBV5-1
CASSPLDRNQPQHF
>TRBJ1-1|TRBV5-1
CASSLGQGSTEAFF
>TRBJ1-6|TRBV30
CACGQTKSYNSPLHF
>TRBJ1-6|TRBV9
CASSPLDRRLTGGPLHF
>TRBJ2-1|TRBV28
CASSRVGQSSYNEQFF
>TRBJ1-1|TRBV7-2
CASKTGPDTEAFF